This is a list of T cell receptor beta chains from one sample in a study of chemoradiotherapy in HPV16-positive cancers. The assay was immunoSEQ multiplex PCR, and TCRdb's table has in-frame clones only and misses some. The table includes around 9,800 clones, over 70% detected once. The specimen was collected from a patient who underwent chemoradiotherapy. The receptor set was obtained from a human donor with HPV-associated anogenital cancer. CDR3s include the opening cysteine and the closing phenylalanine or tryptophan. The D gene is left open where the match is weak. Clone sizes are given selectively: once, few, many, or a class where the clone is expanded.

j_call,v_call,d_call,clone_size,cdr3_aa,cdr3_nt
TRBJ1-5,TRBV7-2,NA,NA,CASSSSQGQPQHF,TGTGCCAGCAGCAGCTCTCAGGGACAGCCCCAGCATTTT
TRBJ1-1,TRBV13,NA,NA,CASSQLGTEAFF,TGTGCCAGCAGCCAGCTGGGCACTGAAGCTTTCTTT
TRBJ2-1,TRBV7-9,NA,few,CASSPAGNEQFF,TGTGCCAGCAGCCCAGCTGGTAATGAGCAGTTCTTC
TRBJ1-1,TRBV11-3,NA,NA,CASRGGNTEAFF,TGTGCCAGCAGAGGGGGGAACACTGAAGCTTTCTTT
TRBJ2-7,TRBV27,NA,NA,CASSLGGNPAYEQYF,TGTGCCAGCAGTTTAGGGGGGAATCCGGCCTACGAGCAGTACTTC
TRBJ2-5,TRBV7-9,NA,NA,CASSPLQETQYF,TGTGCCAGCAGCCCTCTCCAAGAGACCCAGTACTTC
TRBJ2-1,TRBV4-2,TRBD2,NA,CASSQEAPGTSEQFF,TGTGCCAGCAGCCAAGAAGCACCCGGGACTAGCGAGCAGTTCTTC
TRBJ2-7,TRBV18,TRBD2,NA,CASSGTSVKSYEQYF,TGTGCCAGCTCGGGGACTAGCGTAAAGTCCTACGAGCAGTACTTC
TRBJ2-1,TRBV11-3,TRBD1,NA,CASSARQGEKFF,TGTGCCAGCAGCGCGAGACAGGGTGAAAAGTTCTTC
TRBJ2-2,TRBV5-1,TRBD2,NA,CASRPSSGLYTGELFF,TGCGCCAGCAGACCTTCTAGCGGGTTGTACACCGGGGAGCTGTTTTTT
TRBJ1-3,TRBV5-1,NA,NA,CASSLVPVSSGNTIYF,TGCGCCAGCAGCTTGGTTCCTGTGAGCTCTGGAAACACCATATATTTT
TRBJ2-1,TRBV4-3,TRBD2,once,CASSQPTSGEVNEQFF,TGCGCCAGCAGCCAACCGACTAGCGGGGAGGTAAATGAGCAGTTCTTC
TRBJ2-3,TRBV13,TRBD1,NA,CASKPGRTGVTDTQYF,TGTGCCAGCAAACCCGGTAGGACAGGGGTCACAGATACGCAGTATTTT
TRBJ2-7,TRBV10-3,NA,NA,CATSEDRSYEQYF,TGTGCCACATCGGAGGATCGCTCCTACGAGCAGTACTTC